This T cell receptor delta chain was identified during a study of gammadelta T cells in human blood. TCRdb redid clone calling on the RT-PCR reads using CATT. The sample holds about 310 delta-chain clones; 25% are singletons and the top ten take 88%. Germline CDR1 GEAIGNYY, CDR2 EKD. With 6 bases clipped from V and 0 bases from J, the junction kept 11 bases outside the gene matches. The CDR3 length is 19 residues. This clone rates as large. With a much larger clone just one base away, this may be a read error. The chain has TRDV2 and TRDJ3; 9 nucleotides line up with TRDD3. Sequencing used Vgamma9Vdelta2 gamma-delta T cells from adult blood. The receptor's source is a human donor. CDR3 DNA: TGTGCCTGTAACCCCCTTACTGGGGGAAGCTCCTGGGACACCCGACAGATGTTTTTC. Amino acids: CACNPLTGGSSWDTRQMFF.